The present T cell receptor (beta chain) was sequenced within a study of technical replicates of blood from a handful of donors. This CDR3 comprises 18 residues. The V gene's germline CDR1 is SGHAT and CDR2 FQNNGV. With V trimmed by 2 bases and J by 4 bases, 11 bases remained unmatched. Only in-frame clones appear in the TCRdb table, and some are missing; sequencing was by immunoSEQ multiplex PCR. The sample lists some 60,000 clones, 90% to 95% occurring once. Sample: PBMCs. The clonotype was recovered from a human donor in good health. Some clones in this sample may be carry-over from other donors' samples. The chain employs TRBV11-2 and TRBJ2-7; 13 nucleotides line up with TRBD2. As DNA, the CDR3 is TGTGCCAGCAGCTTACCCAAATCCGGGACTAGCGGGATTTACGAGCAGTACTTC. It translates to CASSLPKSGTSGIYEQYF.